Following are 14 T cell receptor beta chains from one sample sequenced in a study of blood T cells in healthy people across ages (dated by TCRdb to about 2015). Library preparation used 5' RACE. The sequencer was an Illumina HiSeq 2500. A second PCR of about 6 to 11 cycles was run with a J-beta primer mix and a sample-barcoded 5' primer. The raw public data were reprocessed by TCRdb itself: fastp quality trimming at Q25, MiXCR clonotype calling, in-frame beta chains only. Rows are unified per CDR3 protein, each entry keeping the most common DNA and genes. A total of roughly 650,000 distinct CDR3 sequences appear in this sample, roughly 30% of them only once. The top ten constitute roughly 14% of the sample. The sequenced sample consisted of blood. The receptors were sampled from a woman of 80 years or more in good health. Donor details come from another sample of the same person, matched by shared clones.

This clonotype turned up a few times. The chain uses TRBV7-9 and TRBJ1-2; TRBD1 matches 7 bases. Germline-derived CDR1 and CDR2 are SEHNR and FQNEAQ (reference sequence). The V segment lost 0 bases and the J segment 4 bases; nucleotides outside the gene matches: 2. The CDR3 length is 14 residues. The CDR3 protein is CASSLASGGYGYTF. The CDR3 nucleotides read TGTGCCAGCAGCTTAGCGTCAGGGGGCTATGGCTACACCTTC.

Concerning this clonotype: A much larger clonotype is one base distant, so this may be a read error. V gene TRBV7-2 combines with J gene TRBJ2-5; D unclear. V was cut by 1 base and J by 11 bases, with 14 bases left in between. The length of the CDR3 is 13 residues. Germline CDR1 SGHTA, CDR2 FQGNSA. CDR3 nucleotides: TGTGCCAGCAGCTTAGATAGGGCAGCTCGACAGTACTTC. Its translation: CASSLDRAARQYF. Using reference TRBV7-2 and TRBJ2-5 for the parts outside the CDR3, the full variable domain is GAGVSQSPSNKVTEKGKDVELRCDPISGHTALYWYRQSLGQGLEFLIYFQGNSAPDKSGLPSDRFSAERTGGSVSTLTIQRTQQEDSAVYLCASSLDRAARQYFGPGTRLLVL.

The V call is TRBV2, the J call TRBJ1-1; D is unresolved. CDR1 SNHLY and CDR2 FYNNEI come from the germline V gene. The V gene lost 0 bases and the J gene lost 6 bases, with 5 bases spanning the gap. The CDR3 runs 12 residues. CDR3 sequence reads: CASSEARAEAFF. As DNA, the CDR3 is TGTGCCAGCAGTGAAGCGAGGGCTGAAGCTTTCTTT.

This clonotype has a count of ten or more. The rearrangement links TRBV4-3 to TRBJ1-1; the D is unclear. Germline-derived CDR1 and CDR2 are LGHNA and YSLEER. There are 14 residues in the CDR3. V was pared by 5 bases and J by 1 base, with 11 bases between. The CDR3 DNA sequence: TGCGCCAGCAGCTACGGCTCCAGGAACACTGAAGCTTTCTTT. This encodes CASSYGSRNTEAFF.

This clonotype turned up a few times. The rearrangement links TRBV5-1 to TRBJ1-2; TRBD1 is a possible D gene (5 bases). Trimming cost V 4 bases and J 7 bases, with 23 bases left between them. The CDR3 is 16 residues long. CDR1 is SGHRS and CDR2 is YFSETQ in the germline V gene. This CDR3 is CASSPGTRAYLGGYTF. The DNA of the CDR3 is TGCGCCAGCAGCCCAGGGACCCGAGCATACCTAGGTGGCTACACCTTC. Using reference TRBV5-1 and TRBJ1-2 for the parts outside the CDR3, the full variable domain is KAGVTQTPRYLIKTRGQQVTLSCSPISGHRSVSWYQQTPGQGLQFLFEYFSETQRNKGNFPGRFSGRQFSNSRSEMNVSTLELGDSALYLCASSPGTRAYLGGYTFGSGTRLTVV.

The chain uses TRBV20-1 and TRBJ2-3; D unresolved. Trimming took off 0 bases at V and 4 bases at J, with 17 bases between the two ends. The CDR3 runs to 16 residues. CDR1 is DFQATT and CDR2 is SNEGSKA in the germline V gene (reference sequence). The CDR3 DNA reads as TGCAGTGCTAGAGATCCCCATTCAGGTACCCCAGATACGCAGTATTTT. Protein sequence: CSARDPHSGTPDTQYF.

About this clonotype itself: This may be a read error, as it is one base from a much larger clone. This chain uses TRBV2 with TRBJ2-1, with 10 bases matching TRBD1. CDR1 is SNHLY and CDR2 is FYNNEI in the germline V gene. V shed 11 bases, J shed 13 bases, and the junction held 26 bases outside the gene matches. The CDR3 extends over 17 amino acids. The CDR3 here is CASKNGRTGGFQETQFF. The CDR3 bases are TGTGCCTCCAAGAATGGAAGGACAGGGGGTTTCCAAGAGACCCAGTTCTTC.

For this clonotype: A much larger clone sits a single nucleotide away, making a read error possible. DNA for the CDR3: TGTGCCAGCAGCCAAGAGGCGGCTAGCGTTTCGAATGAGCAGTTCTTC. Translated: CASSQEAASVSNEQFF. The genes are TRBV4-2 and TRBJ2-1; maybe TRBD2 (6 bases). Germline values: CDR1 LGHNA, CDR2 YNFKEQ. V lost 0 bases and J 7 bases, leaving 16 bases between the germline ends. The CDR3 totals 16 residues.

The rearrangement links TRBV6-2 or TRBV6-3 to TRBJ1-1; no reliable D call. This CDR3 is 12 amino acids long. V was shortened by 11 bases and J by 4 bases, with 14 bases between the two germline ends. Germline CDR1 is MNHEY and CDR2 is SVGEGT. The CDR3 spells CAASAVVTEAFF. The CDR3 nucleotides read TGTGCCGCCAGCGCAGTGGTCACTGAAGCTTTCTTT.

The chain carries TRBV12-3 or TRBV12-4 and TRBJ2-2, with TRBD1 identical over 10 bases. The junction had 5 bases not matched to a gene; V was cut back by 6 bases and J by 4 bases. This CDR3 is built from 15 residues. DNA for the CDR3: TGTGCCAGCAGGTCCGGGACAGGGGCCACCGGGGAGCTGTTTTTT. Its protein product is CASRSGTGATGELFF.

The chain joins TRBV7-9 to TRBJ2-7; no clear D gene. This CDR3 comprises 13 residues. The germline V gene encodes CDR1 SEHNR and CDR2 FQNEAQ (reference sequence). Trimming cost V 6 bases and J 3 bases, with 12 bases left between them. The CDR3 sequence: CASSRPAGYEQYF. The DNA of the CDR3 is TGTGCCAGCAGTCGTCCCGCAGGCTACGAGCAGTACTTC.

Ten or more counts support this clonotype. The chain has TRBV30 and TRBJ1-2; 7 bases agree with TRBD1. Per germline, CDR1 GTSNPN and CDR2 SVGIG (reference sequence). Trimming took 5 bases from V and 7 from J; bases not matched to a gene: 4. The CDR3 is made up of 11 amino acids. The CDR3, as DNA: TGTGCCTGGCATCGGGACAGTGGCTACACCTTC. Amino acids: CAWHRDSGYTF.

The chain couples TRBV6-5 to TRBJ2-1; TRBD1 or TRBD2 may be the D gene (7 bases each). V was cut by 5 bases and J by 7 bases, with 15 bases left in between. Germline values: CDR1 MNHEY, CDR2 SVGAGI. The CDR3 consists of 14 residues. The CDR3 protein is CASSQGEGGNEQFF. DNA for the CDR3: TGTGCCAGCAGTCAGGGGGAGGGTGGGAATGAGCAGTTCTTC.

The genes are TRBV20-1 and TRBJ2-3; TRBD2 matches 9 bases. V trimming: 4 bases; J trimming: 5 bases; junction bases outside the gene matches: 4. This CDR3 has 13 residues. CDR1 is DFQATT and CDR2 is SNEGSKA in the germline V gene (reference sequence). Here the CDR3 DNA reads TGCAGTGCTATAGCGGGAGTTTTAGATACGCAGTATTTT. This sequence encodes CSAIAGVLDTQYF.